This entry concerns a single T cell receptor beta chain. This record belongs to a study of CD8+ T cells in alopecia areata. RNA was extracted and reverse transcribed into cDNA as the sequencing template. Sequenced by immunoSEQ multiplex PCR; TCRdb stores in-frame clones only, minus some. The sample lists about 98,000 clones, around two fifths occurring once. There are 14 residues in the CDR3. Between the trimmed V and J ends, which lost 5 bases and 4 bases, there was a span of 14 bases. Germline loops: CDR1 SGHTA, CDR2 FQGNSA. The sequenced material came from CD4+ T cells sorted from blood. The clonotype originates from a human donor with alopecia areata. The chain employs TRBV7-2 and TRBJ1-1; the D gene is possibly TRBD1 (6 bases). CDR3 sequence reads: CASSQNRVPTEAFF. CDR3 in DNA: TGTGCCAGCAGCCAAAACAGGGTGCCCACTGAAGCTTTCTTT.